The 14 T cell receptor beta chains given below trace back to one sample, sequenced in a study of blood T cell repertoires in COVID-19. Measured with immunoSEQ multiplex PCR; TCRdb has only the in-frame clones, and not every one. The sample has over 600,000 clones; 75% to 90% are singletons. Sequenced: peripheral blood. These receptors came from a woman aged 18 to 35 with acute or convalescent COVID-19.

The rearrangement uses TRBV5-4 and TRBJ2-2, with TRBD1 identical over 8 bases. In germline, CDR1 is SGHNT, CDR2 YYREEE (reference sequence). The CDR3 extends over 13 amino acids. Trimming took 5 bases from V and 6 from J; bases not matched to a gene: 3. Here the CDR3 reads CASSSQGAGELFF. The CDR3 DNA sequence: TGTGCCAGCAGTTCACAGGGGGCCGGGGAGCTGTTTTTT.

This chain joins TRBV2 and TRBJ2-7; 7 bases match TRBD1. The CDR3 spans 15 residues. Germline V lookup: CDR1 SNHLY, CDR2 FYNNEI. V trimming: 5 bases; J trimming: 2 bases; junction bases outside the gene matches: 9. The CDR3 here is CASSPPGGKAYEQYF. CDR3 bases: TGTGCCAGCAGTCCACCAGGGGGAAAGGCCTACGAGCAGTACTTC.

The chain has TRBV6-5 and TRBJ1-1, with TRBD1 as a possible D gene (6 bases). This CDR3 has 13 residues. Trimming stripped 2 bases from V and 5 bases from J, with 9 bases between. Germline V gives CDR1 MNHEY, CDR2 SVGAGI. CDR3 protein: CASSYLGGTEAFF. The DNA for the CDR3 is TGTGCCAGCAGTTACCTAGGGGGTACTGAAGCTTTCTTT.

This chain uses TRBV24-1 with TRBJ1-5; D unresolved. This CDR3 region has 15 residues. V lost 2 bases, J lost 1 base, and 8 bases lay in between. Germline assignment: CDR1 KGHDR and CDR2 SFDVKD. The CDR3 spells CATSDSTTSNQPQHF. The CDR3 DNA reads TGTGCCACCAGTGATTCCACGACAAGCAATCAGCCCCAGCATTTT.

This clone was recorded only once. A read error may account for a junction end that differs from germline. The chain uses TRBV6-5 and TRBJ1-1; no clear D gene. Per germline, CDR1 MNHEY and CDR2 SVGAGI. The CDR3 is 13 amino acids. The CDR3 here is CASTYMGSTEAFF. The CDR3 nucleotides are TGTGCCAGCACTTACATGGGGAGTACTGAAGCTTTCTTT.

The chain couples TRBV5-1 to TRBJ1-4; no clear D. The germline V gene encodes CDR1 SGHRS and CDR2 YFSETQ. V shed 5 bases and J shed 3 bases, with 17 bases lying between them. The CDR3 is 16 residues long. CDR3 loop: CASRTGILVPNEKLFF. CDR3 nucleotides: TGCGCCAGCAGGACGGGTATACTGGTCCCTAATGAAAAACTGTTTTTT.

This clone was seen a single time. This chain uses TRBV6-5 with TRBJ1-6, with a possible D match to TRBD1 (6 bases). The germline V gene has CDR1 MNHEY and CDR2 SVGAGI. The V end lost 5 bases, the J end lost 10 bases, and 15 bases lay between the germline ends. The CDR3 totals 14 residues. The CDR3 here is CASSPTRGSSPLHF. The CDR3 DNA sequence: TGTGCCAGCAGTCCCACGAGGGGGTCGTCACCCCTCCACTTT.

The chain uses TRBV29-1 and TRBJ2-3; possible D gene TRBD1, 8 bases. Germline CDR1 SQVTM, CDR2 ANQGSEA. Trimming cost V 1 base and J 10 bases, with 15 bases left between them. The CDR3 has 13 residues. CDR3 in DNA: TGCAGCGTTGAAGGTGGACAGGGAGGGGCGCAGTATTTT. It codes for CSVEGGQGGAQYF.

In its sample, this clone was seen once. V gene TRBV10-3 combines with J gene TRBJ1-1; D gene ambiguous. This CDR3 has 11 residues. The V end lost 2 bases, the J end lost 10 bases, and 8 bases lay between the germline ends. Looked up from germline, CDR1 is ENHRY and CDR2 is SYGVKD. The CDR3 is CAISETGLAFF. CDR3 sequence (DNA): TGTGCCATCAGTGAGACCGGGTTAGCTTTCTTT.

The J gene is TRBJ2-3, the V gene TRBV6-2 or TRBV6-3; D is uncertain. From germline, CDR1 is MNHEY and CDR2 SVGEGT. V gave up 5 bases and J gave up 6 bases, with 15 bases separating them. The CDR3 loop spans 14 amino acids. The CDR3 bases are TGTGCCAGCAGTAGGAGTTCGGCTGTTGATACGCAGTATTTT. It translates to CASSRSSAVDTQYF.

The CDR3 DNA is TGTGCCAGCAGTTACAGGTGGGCGGGCGAGCTGTTTTTT. Protein product: CASSYRWAGELFF. The chain links TRBV6-2 or TRBV6-3 to TRBJ2-2, with D possibly TRBD2 on 5 matching bases. CDR1 MNHEY and CDR2 SVGEGT come from the germline V gene. Trimming left V 2 bases short and J 11 bases short, with 12 bases between. The CDR3 has 13 amino acids.

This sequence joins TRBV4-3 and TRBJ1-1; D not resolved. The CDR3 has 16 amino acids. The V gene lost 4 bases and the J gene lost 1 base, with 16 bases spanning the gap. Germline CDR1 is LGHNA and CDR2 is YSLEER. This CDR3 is CASSRGLGGPNTEAFF. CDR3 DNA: TGCGCCAGCAGCCGCGGCCTCGGAGGGCCGAACACTGAAGCTTTCTTT.

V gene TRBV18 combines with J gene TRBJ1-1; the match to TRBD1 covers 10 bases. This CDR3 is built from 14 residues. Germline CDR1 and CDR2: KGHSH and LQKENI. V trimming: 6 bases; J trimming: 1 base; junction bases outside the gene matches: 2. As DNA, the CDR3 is TGTGCCAGCTCCCGGACAGGGGGGAACACTGAAGCTTTCTTT. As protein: CASSRTGGNTEAFF.

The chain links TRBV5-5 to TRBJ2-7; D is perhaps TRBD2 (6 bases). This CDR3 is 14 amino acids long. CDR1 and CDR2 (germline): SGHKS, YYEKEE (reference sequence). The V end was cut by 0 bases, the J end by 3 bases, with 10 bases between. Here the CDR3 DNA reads TGTGCCAGCAGCTTGGATCTGGGACTCTACGAGCAGTACTTC. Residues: CASSLDLGLYEQYF.